The clone carrying this T cell receptor beta chain showed up many times. An equimolar mix of two oligonucleotides served as the beta constant-region primer for TRBC1 and TRBC2. An oligonucleotide with the SP2 primer and a 12-nucleotide UMI was ligated to the cDNA 3' end. Via MiXCR, TCRdb re-called the UMI-ligation and nested PCR reads, giving one row per CDR3 protein. The data hold under 35,000 distinct CDR3 sequences, with approximately 12% observed a single time. The sample is drawn from a study of naive and memory T cell subsets. CDR1 is LGHDT and CDR2 is YNNKEL in the germline V gene (reference sequence). The CDR3 is 16 amino acids. V was cut by 4 bases and J by 7 bases, with 20 bases left in between.

The sequencing input was effector memory CD4+ T cells from blood. Sample subset: effector memory, CD45RA- CD27-. The rearrangement uses TRBV3-1 and TRBJ1-5; a possible D gene is TRBD1 (6 bases). The receptor comes from a human donor in good health. The chain's CDR3 is CASSPSQLGRGQPQHF. The DNA of the CDR3 is TGTGCCAGCAGCCCTTCCCAACTGGGGAGGGGGCAGCCCCAGCATTTT.